This entry features one T cell receptor (beta chain) sequence. The antigen is unknown. The data are from a study of OX40 agonist ivuxolimab in advanced cancers. Study conclusions and caveats: There were, on average, more expanded clones in CD8+ T cells than in CD4+.

The CDR3 is made up of 15 amino acids. Per germline, CDR1 KGHSH and CDR2 LQKENI. After removal of 2 bases from V and 5 bases from J, the junction contained 7 bases not matched to a gene. The assay was immunoSEQ multiplex PCR, and TCRdb's table has in-frame clones only and misses some. Of 50,000 to 80,000 clones in the sample, more than 85% were seen once. The receptor was derived from an adult with an advanced solid tumor such as melanoma, head and neck, liver or kidney cancer. Sequenced material: CD4+ or CD8+ T cells sorted from blood, taken in a trial of the OX40 agonist ivuxolimab. V and J are TRBV18 and TRBJ2-5; 8 bases map to TRBD1. The chain's CDR3 is CASSPMTGAVETQYF. The DNA of the CDR3 is TGTGCCAGCTCACCAATGACAGGGGCCGTGGAGACCCAGTACTTC. Filled out from reference TRBV18 and TRBJ2-5, the complete variable domain reads NAGVMQNPRHLVRRRGQEARLRCSPMKGHSHVYWYRQLPEEGLKFMVYLQKENIIDESGMPKERFSAEFPKEGPSILRIQQVVRGDSAAYFCASSPMTGAVETQYFGPGTRLLVL.